These 9 T cell receptor beta chains originate from one sample sequenced in a study of blood T cell repertoires in COVID-19. Sequencing was performed with immunoSEQ multiplex PCR; in TCRdb, only in-frame clones are kept and a portion is missing. This sample carries around 270,000 clones, about 85% of them seen once, and the ten largest clones take 0.75% to 0.95%. Sequenced sample: peripheral blood. Receptors were obtained from a human donor with COVID-19, enrolled during active disease. The donor label of this sample is uncertain.

This chain connects TRBV19 to TRBJ1-5, with TRBD1 matching over 9 bases. The CDR3 consists of 14 residues. Germline CDR1 LNHDA, CDR2 SQIVND (reference sequence). The trim removed 6 bases at V and 5 bases at J, leaving 5 bases unmatched. The CDR3 DNA is TGTGCCAGTAGCCAGACAGGGGGATATCAGCCCCAGCATTTT. This encodes CASSQTGGYQPQHF.

This rearrangement joins TRBV20-1 to TRBJ1-1, with 7 positions matching TRBD1. Germline V gene sequence: CDR1 DFQATT, CDR2 SNEGSKA (reference sequence). V shed 3 bases and J 4 bases; nucleotides not matched to a gene: 8. The CDR3 has 14 amino acids. CDR3 bases: TGCAGTGCTAGTTCTACAGGGGCAATCACTGAAGCTTTCTTT. Its protein is CSASSTGAITEAFF.

V gene TRBV19 combines with J gene TRBJ1-5, with D possibly matching TRBD1 (6 bases). Trimming took off 10 bases at V and 5 bases at J, with 24 bases between the two ends. CDR1 and CDR2 from the germline V gene are LNHDA and SQIVND (reference sequence). The CDR3 is 16 residues long. The CDR3 DNA reads as TGTGCCACCCGCCTCCTATTTTGGGGGCGCGATCAGCCCCAGCATTTT. As protein: CATRLLFWGRDQPQHF.

J is TRBJ2-5 and V is TRBV15; D may be TRBD2 (6 bases). CDR1 and CDR2 from the germline V gene are LNHNV and YYDKDF (reference sequence). The CDR3 consists of 14 residues. V dropped 5 bases and J dropped 5 bases, with 15 bases sitting between them. The CDR3, as DNA: TGTGCCACCAGCGCGGCGGGACGGTGGGAGACCCAGTACTTC. It encodes CATSAAGRWETQYF.

V and J are TRBV19 and TRBJ2-5, with a possible D match to TRBD2 (6 bases). The germline V gene encodes CDR1 LNHDA and CDR2 SQIVND (reference sequence). Trimming took 2 bases from V and 2 from J, leaving 12 bases between them. CDR3 length equals 15 residues. CDR3 bases: TGTGCCAGTAGTATATCAGGAGGGATTCAAGAGACCCAGTACTTC. Amino acid sequence: CASSISGGIQETQYF.

The V gene is TRBV29-1, the J gene TRBJ2-1; TRBD2 matches 14 bases. The CDR3 loop spans 16 amino acids. V trimming: 1 base; J trimming: 7 bases; junction bases outside the gene matches: 6. Per the germline V gene, CDR1 is SQVTM and CDR2 is ANQGSEA. The CDR3 spells CSVEGGLAGVGNEQFF. In DNA form, the CDR3 reads TGCAGCGTTGAAGGGGGACTAGCGGGAGTGGGGAATGAGCAGTTCTTC.

This clone came up once. The chain recombines TRBV28 with TRBJ1-5; a weak D match, TRBD1 (5 bases). The CDR3 consists of 15 residues. Germline values: CDR1 MDHEN, CDR2 SYDVKM. Trimming pared 6 bases from V and 3 bases from J, leaving 15 bases between. The CDR3, as DNA: TGTGCCAGCAGCGAAGGGGTTGGGATCAATCAGCCCCAGCATTTT. Translation: CASSEGVGINQPQHF.

The chain carries TRBV12-5 and TRBJ1-1, with a tentative D call TRBD1 (5 bases). Germline values: CDR1 LGHNT, CDR2 FRNRAP. V was clipped by 1 base and J by 1 base, with 10 bases between them. There are 15 residues in the CDR3. This chain's CDR3 is CASGLGRQSNTEAFF. In nucleotides, the CDR3 is TGTGCTAGTGGTTTGGGTCGACAGTCGAACACTGAAGCTTTCTTT.

This clone was recorded only once. The V and J genes are TRBV28 and TRBJ1-5, with a weak D call TRBD1 (5 bases). Between the trimmed V and J ends, which lost 7 bases and 4 bases, there was a span of 14 bases. The CDR3 spans 14 residues. Germline V lookup: CDR1 MDHEN, CDR2 SYDVKM. The CDR3 DNA sequence: TGTGCCAGCATCAGATGGGGGGAGAATCAGCCCCAGCATTTT. Translated: CASIRWGENQPQHF.